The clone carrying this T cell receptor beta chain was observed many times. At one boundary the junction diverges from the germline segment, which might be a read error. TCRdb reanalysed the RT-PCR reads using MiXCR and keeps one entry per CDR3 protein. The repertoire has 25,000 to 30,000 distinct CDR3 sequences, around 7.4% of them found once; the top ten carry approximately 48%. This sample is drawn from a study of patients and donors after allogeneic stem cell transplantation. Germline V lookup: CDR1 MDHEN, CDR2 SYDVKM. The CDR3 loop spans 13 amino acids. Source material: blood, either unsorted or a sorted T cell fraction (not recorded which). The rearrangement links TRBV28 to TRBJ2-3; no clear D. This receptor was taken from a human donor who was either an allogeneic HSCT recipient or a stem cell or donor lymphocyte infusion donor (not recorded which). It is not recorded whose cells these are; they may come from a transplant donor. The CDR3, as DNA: TGTGCCAGCAGCTTATCTAGCACAGATACGCAGTATTTT. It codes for CASSLSSTDTQYF.